This T cell receptor (beta chain) is drawn from a study of blood T cells in healthy people across ages. Combining a sample-barcoded 5' primer with a J-beta primer mix, a second PCR ran for roughly 6 to 12 cycles. Tagging of each cDNA molecule was performed by a template-switch adaptor with 12 random nucleotides. In TCRdb, the 5' RACE reads were re-called with MiXCR into one record per CDR3 protein. The profile shows some 1.1 million distinct CDR3 sequences, around two fifths of them singletons. This clonotype was found once. Its antigen is unidentified. One end of the junction does not line up with germline, which may come from a read error. The length of the CDR3 is 16 residues. Study results and limitations: The study lacked donor CMV status, which possibly confounded expanded clonotype changes. A roughly linear fall in TCR beta diversity per million T cells was seen with increasing age. Whereas aged donors had fewer naive CD4+ cells, long-lived donors had more of them and higher diversity.

Material for sequencing was blood. V and J are TRBV12-3 or TRBV12-4 and TRBJ1-2, with 8 bases identical to TRBD1. The TCR originated in a young man in good health. Here the CDR3 DNA reads TGTGCCAGCAATTTAGCGGGGACAGGCGGTAACTATGGCTACACCTTC. Residues: CASNLAGTGGNYGYTF.